This T cell receptor beta chain was recovered during a study of OX40 agonist ivuxolimab in advanced cancers. Points from the study as a whole: CD4+ and CD8+ T cells in blood underwent clonal expansion by week 6 at 0.1 to 3.0 mg/kg.

Libraries were prepared by immunoSEQ multiplex PCR; TCRdb keeps only in-frame clonotypes and omits some of them. The sample has 55,000 to 80,000 clones, 86% seen once. The germline V gene has CDR1 SGHRS and CDR2 YFSETQ. The CDR3 sequence is 14 residues long. V trimming: 4 bases; J trimming: 5 bases; junction bases outside the gene matches: 8. Regarding this clone: Its specificity is unknown.

The clonotype originates from an adult with an advanced solid tumor such as melanoma, head and neck, liver or kidney cancer. The rearrangement uses TRBV5-1 and TRBJ2-7, with 8 bases matching TRBD2. Here the sequenced sample was CD4+ or CD8+ T cells sorted from blood, taken in a trial of the OX40 agonist ivuxolimab. CDR3 protein: CASSNPAGGNEQYF. In nucleotides, the CDR3 is TGCGCCAGCAGCAACCCCGCGGGAGGAAACGAGCAGTACTTC.